This record looks at one TCR beta chain sequence and its context. Its antigen is not yet known. No base quality information exists; no much larger clone differs at one position. The entry originates in a study of shared clonotypes between healthy human individuals (dated by TCRdb to between 2020 and 2021). Study-wide context: The cohort included a few men and a couple of women between 18 and 49 years of age. To increase sequencing depth and limit assay-specific biases, TCR repertoire library preparation and sequencing were carried out by different laboratories using diverse techniques. Each donor's leukapheresis produced roughly between roughly 0.85 and 9 billion PBMCs. To estimate repertoire size and how much clonotype sharing occurs between individuals, the study deeply sequenced the blood TCR repertoires of several healthy adults. For each donor, CD4 naive and CD4 memory were each run on three plates, CD8 naive on two plates, and CD8 memory on one plate. What the authors observed across the whole study: Pairwise subsampling led to the expectation that sequencing depth would affect the degree of clonotype sharing among donors. Sampling was restricted to blood, and TCR repertoires in tissue are likely to differ from TCR repertoires in blood. Because the study included a small number of donors, the genetic and exposure-history diversity represented was limited. Higher generation probabilities were observed for clonotypes shared by all four sorted-subset donors than for non-shared clonotypes. Naive subsets generally had larger estimated clonotype richness than memory subsets. Even with the large sequencing depth, rarefaction of the sorted-subset datasets indicated that sequencing was incomplete. Roughly 5.2% of naive CD4, 3.5% of naive CD8, about 2.1% of memory CD4, and approximately 0.39% of memory CD8 clonotypes were shared across several donors.

Donors were healthy HIV-negative adults with no recently reported acute infections or vaccinations. Every donor was a Caucasian adult residing in Nashville, Tennessee, USA. CD4+ T cells were enriched through magnetic negative selection, after which naive cells were positively selected on CD45RA and the remaining negative fraction served as the memory subset. Blood was collected by leukapheresis, and PBMCs were isolated by Ficoll-Histopaque density gradient centrifugation and then cryopreserved in liquid nitrogen vapor phase. Analytical flow cytometry was used to check the purity and quantity of each magnetically sorted T cell population. Each sorted fraction had its genomic DNA isolated and then quantified by UV absorbance on a Nanodrop 2000c. TCR CDR3 regions were amplified from genomic DNA by multiplex PCR using the deep immunoSEQ assay. Genomic DNA extracted from each cell subset was distributed evenly over all wells of several immunoSEQ 96-well plates, and each plate served as one replicate. Each replicate PCR for sorted subsets received about 220 ng genomic DNA, equal to roughly 29,000 T cell genomes. The purified libraries were quantified using a Qubit 3.0 fluorometer, sized with a Bioanalyzer 2100, and then quantified again using the KAPA Library Quantification kit. Each immunoSEQ 96-well plate was sequenced on its own single-read 150-cycle Illumina NextSeq 550 flow cell. For the original study's pipeline: Because only junctional sequences without quality scores were contained in the immunoSEQ output, filtering matching that applied to full-length reads could not be performed. To assign V/J genes and CDR3, sequences were annotated using PyIR, a Python wrapper for IgBLAST v1.9, with IMGT germline references. Any read was removed if the V/J assignment was weak (E-value above 1e-6), the CDR3 was missing, or the read contained stop codons, out-of-frame junctions, or ambiguous translated residues. V3J clonotypes were defined as sequences sharing an identical inferred V gene, J gene, and CDR3 amino acid sequence. The percentage overlap between two repertoires was calculated by dividing the number of shared unique clonotypes by the size of the smaller repertoire. Richness of each repertoire was evaluated using RTK rarefaction, the Chao1 estimator, and Recon v2.1 estimates of unobserved clonotypes. For all TCRbeta clonotypes obtained by the gDNA method from four donors, generation probabilities were computed with OLGA. Not all clones reach the TCRdb copy of this immuneACCESS table, which keeps in-frame sequences only. Checked studies attribute under half of the gap to unresolved V genes and leave the rest unexplained. The V and J calls and the clone size are those of that table, but D and trimming were determined from the DNA. Here the sample has about 640,000 clones; 55% to 75% occur a single time. The ten largest clonotypes hold approximately 1.8% of the sample.

The sequence came from a woman under 40 in good health. The specimen sequenced was memory CD4+ T cells sorted from blood. Reading the label with the study, this specimen's cell subset or site is: CD45RA-negative fraction.

The DNA sequence is as follows: TGTGCCAGCAGCTTACCCAGGAGCGGGACCGCCTACGAGCAGTACTTC. It specifies CASSLPRSGTAYEQYF. The V and J genes are TRBV7-3 and TRBJ2-7, and 7 bases in between align with TRBD2. Reading from cysteine to phenylalanine, the CDR3 counts 16 amino acids. The kept DNA is CDR3 alone, 48 bases in frame from the first base. Trimming removed 2 bases from V and 2 bases from J; the gene matches leave 9 bases unexplained. CDR1 and CDR2 are read off the germline V gene as SGHTA and FQGTGA.